This entry features one T cell receptor (beta chain) sequence. Per the germline V gene, CDR1 is SEHNR and CDR2 is FQNEAQ (reference sequence). V was clipped by 2 bases and J by 6 bases, with 12 bases between them. CDR3 length: 14 amino acids. The record originates from a study of spatial heterogeneity in lung cancer. Overall study: More than eight raw reads, on average, carried each unique TCR and UMI combination.

On each TCR cDNA molecule, a unique molecular identifier was present. One entry per CDR3 protein, called by TCRdb with MiXCR from the 5' RACE reads. The sample lists approximately 6,300 distinct CDR3 sequences, roughly 8.3% occurring once. This sample's time point: sample taken at primary tumor resection. The cohort: some 73 early-stage, untreated non-small cell lung cancer patients. In each case, whole RNA from tumor, nontumor lung or frozen PBMC was sequenced unsorted. The sequence was collected from a female donor with early-stage non-small cell lung cancer. The chain couples TRBV7-9 to TRBJ2-3; possible D gene TRBD2, 7 bases. This material consisted of normal lung tissue next to the tumor, taken at surgery. CDR3 in amino acids: CASSLTGGLDTQYF. Here the CDR3 DNA reads TGTGCCAGCAGCTTAACGGGGGGCTTGGATACGCAGTATTTT.